One sample yielded the 32 T cell receptor beta chains listed below, sequenced in a study of shared clonotypes between healthy human individuals. Sequenced by immunoSEQ multiplex PCR; TCRdb stores in-frame clones only, minus some. This sample has around 1,900,000 clones, with 85% to 95% found just once. Terminally differentiated effector memory CD45RA+ cells were excluded from the naive CD8 cells, which were CD45RO-negative and positively selected for CCR7. The source material was naive CD8+ T cells from PBMCs. Source of these receptors: a man aged 18-30 years in good health. Some clones in this sample may be carry-over from other donors' samples.

The chain employs TRBV10-3 and TRBJ2-1; possibly TRBD2 for D (5 bases). V shed 2 bases and J shed 0 bases, with 8 bases lying between them. This CDR3 region has 15 residues. Germline values: CDR1 ENHRY, CDR2 SYGVKD. The CDR3 nucleotides read TGTGCCATCAGTGAGGGGAGTAGCTCCTACAATGAGCAGTTCTTC. It specifies CAISEGSSSYNEQFF.

V gene TRBV5-1 combines with J gene TRBJ2-4; perhaps TRBD1 as D (5 bases). Germline V gives CDR1 SGHRS, CDR2 YFSETQ. V was trimmed by 10 bases and J by 4 bases, leaving 12 bases between them. This CDR3 has 12 amino acids. In DNA, the CDR3 is TGCGCCTGGGAAGGGGCGAAAAACATTCAGTACTTC. Encoded protein: CAWEGAKNIQYF.

The V and J genes are TRBV7-8 and TRBJ2-7; D is undetermined. V dropped 7 bases and J dropped 0 bases, with 10 bases sitting between them. Germline values: CDR1 SGHVS, CDR2 FQNEAQ. CDR3 length: 13 amino acids. The CDR3 sequence: CASTTVPSYEQYF. In DNA form, the CDR3 reads TGTGCCAGCACCACTGTCCCCTCCTACGAGCAGTACTTC.

This chain uses TRBV7-3 with TRBJ2-2; possible D gene TRBD1, 6 bases. V dropped 2 bases and J dropped 3 bases, with 10 bases sitting between them. Germline V gene lookup returns CDR1 SGHTA and CDR2 FQGTGA. The CDR3 is 15 residues long. The CDR3 nucleotides read TGTGCCAGCAGCTTAGGACCAGGGGACACCGGGGAGCTGTTTTTT. Amino acids: CASSLGPGDTGELFF.

This chain joins TRBV7-8 and TRBJ1-4; tentatively, D is TRBD1 (5 bases). The CDR3 sequence is 16 residues long. V was cut by 2 bases and J by 5 bases, with 15 bases left in between. Germline V gene data show CDR1 as SGHVS and CDR2 as FQNEAQ. The CDR3: CASSLRVGRANEKLFF. The DNA for the CDR3 is TGTGCCAGCAGCTTAAGGGTTGGCAGGGCGAATGAAAAACTGTTTTTT.

The J gene is TRBJ2-1, the V gene TRBV5-6; 7 bases fit TRBD2. Per the germline V gene, CDR1 is SGHDT and CDR2 is YYEEEE. The CDR3 contains 14 residues. Trimming took 1 base from V and 4 from J; bases not matched to a gene: 2. DNA for the CDR3: TGTGCCAGCAGCTTGAGACTAGCTTACAATGAGCAGTTCTTC. Translated, it gives CASSLRLAYNEQFF.

Of note for this clone: Other nucleotide sequences from this sample produce the same CDR3. The chain links TRBV28 to TRBJ1-2, with D possibly TRBD1 on 6 matching bases. V lost 4 bases and J 3 bases, leaving 9 bases between the germline ends. The CDR3 spans 13 residues. Germline CDR1 reads MDHEN; CDR2 reads SYDVKM. The CDR3 protein is CASSSRGDYGYTF. CDR3 nucleotides: TGTGCCAGCAGTTCCAGGGGAGACTATGGCTACACCTTC.

This clone was recorded once. This chain links TRBV18 with TRBJ2-3, with D unresolved. Trimming removed 3 bases at V and 2 bases at J, with 12 bases between. This CDR3 comprises 15 residues. Looked up from germline, CDR1 is KGHSH and CDR2 is LQKENI. The CDR3 sequence is CASSPWSLITDTQYF. The CDR3 DNA follows: TGTGCCAGCTCACCTTGGTCCTTAATCACAGATACGCAGTATTTT.

The chain recombines TRBV15 with TRBJ2-7; maybe TRBD2 (6 bases). The V gene's germline CDR1 is LNHNV and CDR2 YYDKDF (reference sequence). CDR3 length equals 13 residues. V was clipped by 3 bases and J by 3 bases, with 9 bases between them. CDR3: CATSSSEGYEQYF. In DNA form, the CDR3 reads TGTGCCACCAGCAGTTCGGAGGGCTACGAGCAGTACTTC.

V and J are TRBV5-1 and TRBJ1-1; D remains unclear. CDR1 and CDR2 (germline): SGHRS, YFSETQ. This CDR3 comprises 15 residues. Trimming shortened V by 0 bases and J by 3 bases, and 12 bases separated the two germline ends. CDR3 nucleotide sequence: TGCGCCAGCAGCTTGGCACAGAGCATGGACACTGAAGCTTTCTTT. Amino acid sequence: CASSLAQSMDTEAFF.

This chain connects TRBV16 to TRBJ2-7; either TRBD1 or TRBD2 may fit D (6 bases each). Trimming left V 7 bases short and J 2 bases short, with 18 bases between. The germline V gene has CDR1 KGHSY and CDR2 FQNENV. The length of the CDR3 is 15 residues. CDR3 sequence reads: CASTPGVQGTYEQYF. The CDR3 DNA is TGTGCCAGCACCCCGGGGGTACAGGGTACCTACGAGCAGTACTTC.

The CDR3 nucleotides read TGTGCCAGTAGTATTCTGGGCAGTTTGAACACTGAAGCTTTCTTT. Amino acid sequence: CASSILGSLNTEAFF. The rearrangement joins TRBV19 to TRBJ1-1; D gene unclear. Per germline, CDR1 LNHDA and CDR2 SQIVND (reference sequence). This CDR3 contains 15 residues. V lost 3 bases, J lost 0 bases, and 11 bases lay in between.

The chain has TRBV11-2 and TRBJ2-7, with 7 positions matching TRBD2. V gave up 5 bases and J gave up 3 bases; unmatched junction bases: 10. Germline V lookup: CDR1 SGHAT, CDR2 FQNNGV. The CDR3 spans 15 residues. CDR3 protein: CASSEIAGPYYEQYF. For the CDR3, the DNA is TGTGCCAGCAGCGAGATAGCGGGTCCGTACTACGAGCAGTACTTC.

V and J are TRBV19 and TRBJ1-1, with D hard to call. Trimming stripped 5 bases from V and 3 bases from J, with 10 bases between. The CDR3 is 13 residues long. The germline CDR1 and CDR2 sequences are LNHDA and SQIVND (reference sequence). The DNA of the CDR3 is TGTGCCAGTAGTTTTGAAAGCGACACTGAAGCTTTCTTT. This codes for CASSFESDTEAFF.

In this sample, this clone turned up once. J is TRBJ2-1 and V is TRBV16; D is unresolved. The CDR3 length is 12 residues. V dropped 3 bases and J dropped 5 bases, with 5 bases sitting between them. Germline values: CDR1 KGHSY, CDR2 FQNENV. The CDR3 loop is CASSQTHNEQFF. The CDR3 coding sequence is TGTGCCAGCAGCCAGACTCACAATGAGCAGTTCTTC.

The chain combines TRBV19 with TRBJ2-1; the D gene is possibly TRBD2 (5 bases). V shed 5 bases and J shed 7 bases, with 18 bases lying between them. Per the germline V gene, CDR1 is LNHDA and CDR2 is SQIVND (reference sequence). The CDR3 has 15 residues. The CDR3 here is CASSPLLYGKNEQFF. CDR3 DNA sequence: TGTGCCAGTAGTCCCCTTTTGTACGGGAAGAATGAGCAGTTCTTC.

The V and J genes are TRBV7-3 and TRBJ2-1; no definite D call. The V end lost 5 bases, the J end lost 10 bases, and 15 bases lay between the germline ends. CDR3 length equals 13 residues. Germline V gene data show CDR1 as SGHTA and CDR2 as FQGTGA. The CDR3 coding sequence is TGTGCCAGCAGCCGGATTTGGTCGACGGAGCAGTTCTTC. This codes for CASSRIWSTEQFF.

This clone has just one count. The chain is built from TRBV5-1 and TRBJ2-1; D unclear. The CDR3 has 17 amino acids. Germline loops: CDR1 SGHRS, CDR2 YFSETQ. Trimming pared 0 bases from V and 0 bases from J, leaving 13 bases between. CDR3 loop: CASSLVGSLSSYNEQFF. The CDR3 nucleotides are TGCGCCAGCAGCTTGGTGGGCAGCCTGAGCTCCTACAATGAGCAGTTCTTC.

The V call is TRBV28, the J call TRBJ1-1; D is perhaps TRBD1 (5 bases). From germline, CDR1 is MDHEN and CDR2 SYDVKM. Trimming cost V 5 bases and J 1 base, with 17 bases left between them. This CDR3 contains 16 residues. Written as DNA, the CDR3 is TGTGCCAGCAGTACCCAGGGTGTCTGGGAGAACACTGAAGCTTTCTTT. This codes for CASSTQGVWENTEAFF.

Only one count was recorded for this clone. The chain joins TRBV19 to TRBJ1-5; possible D gene TRBD1, 5 bases. The germline gives CDR1 LNHDA, CDR2 SQIVND (reference sequence). The V end was cut by 3 bases, the J end by 1 base, with 13 bases between. The CDR3 sequence is 16 residues long. The CDR3 loop reads CASSMFSGYSNQPQHF. The CDR3 DNA is TGTGCCAGTAGTATGTTTTCAGGGTACAGCAATCAGCCCCAGCATTTT.

The genes are TRBV7-9 and TRBJ2-1; D tentatively fits TRBD1 or TRBD2 (5 bases each). This CDR3 has 13 residues. Trimming removed 5 bases from V and 11 bases from J, with 16 bases in between. Germline CDR1 is SEHNR and CDR2 is FQNEAQ (reference sequence). CDR3 loop: CASSNARSGQQFF. The CDR3 DNA reads TGTGCCAGCAGCAATGCTCGTTCGGGACAGCAGTTCTTC.

The V and J genes are TRBV6-6 and TRBJ2-5, with D unresolved. V shed 5 bases and J shed 5 bases, with 18 bases lying between them. Germline V gene data show CDR1 as MNHNY and CDR2 as SVGAGI (reference sequence). The CDR3 is 15 residues long. As DNA, the CDR3 is TGTGCCAGCAGTGACCTGGTGGCCCGCCAGGAGACCCAGTACTTC. It translates to CASSDLVARQETQYF.

The chain links TRBV6-5 to TRBJ2-3; TRBD1 matches at 7 bases. Germline V gene lookup returns CDR1 MNHEY and CDR2 SVGAGI. V lost 6 bases and J lost 1; bases outside the gene matches: 7. This CDR3 has 15 residues. CDR3 sequence (DNA): TGTGCCAGCAGCTTAGCCGACAGGGGCACAGATACGCAGTATTTT. It codes for CASSLADRGTDTQYF.

The DNA of the CDR3 is TGTGCCAGCAGTTTGCAGGGGGAACTGAACACTGAAGCTTTCTTT. Residues: CASSLQGELNTEAFF. This chain links TRBV28 with TRBJ1-1, with 7 nucleotides matching TRBD1. The CDR3 is 15 amino acids. Germline CDR1 and CDR2: MDHEN and SYDVKM. The V segment lost 3 bases and the J segment 0 bases; nucleotides outside the gene matches: 4.

On this clone: Different DNA sequences within this sample yield the same CDR3. This chain connects TRBV19 to TRBJ2-7; 11 bases agree with TRBD2. The CDR3 has 14 residues. Losses at the gene ends were 5 bases for V and 3 bases for J; bases not matched to a gene: 3. CDR1 and CDR2 (germline): LNHDA, SQIVND (reference sequence). In nucleotides, the CDR3 is TGTGCCAGTAGTCCCGGGACTAGCGGCTACGAGCAGTACTTC. It is translated as CASSPGTSGYEQYF. Using reference TRBV19 and TRBJ2-7 for the parts outside the CDR3, the full variable domain is DGGITQSPKYLFRKEGQNVTLSCEQNLNHDAMYWYRQDPGQGLRLIYYSQIVNDFQKGDIAEGYSVSREKKESFPLTVTSAQKNPTAFYLCASSPGTSGYEQYFGPGTRLTVT.

This sequence joins TRBV7-8 and TRBJ2-3, with a possible D match to TRBD2 (5 bases). The CDR3 extends over 15 amino acids. Germline CDR1 reads SGHVS; CDR2 reads FQNEAQ. V lost 11 bases, J lost 0 bases, and 18 bases lay in between. Here the CDR3 DNA reads TGTGCCGCCAGTATCACGGGAACCAGCACAGATACGCAGTATTTT. Protein: CAASITGTSTDTQYF.

In nucleotides, the CDR3 is TGTGCCAGCAGTCCAACGACTAGCGGGAGCGAAGAGCAGTACTTC. Its protein product is CASSPTTSGSEEQYF. The chain links TRBV27 to TRBJ2-7, with 12 bases that match TRBD2. The CDR3 contains 15 residues. After removal of 5 bases from V and 7 bases from J, the junction contained 9 bases not matched to a gene. Per germline, CDR1 MNHEY and CDR2 SMNVEV (reference sequence).

The chain is built from TRBV27 and TRBJ1-1; D gene unclear. Germline CDR1 and CDR2: MNHEY and SMNVEV (reference sequence). Trimming took off 6 bases at V and 3 bases at J, with 14 bases between the two ends. The CDR3 contains 14 residues. CDR3 in DNA: TGTGCCAGCAGGGATCTTCCTTGGGACACTGAAGCTTTCTTT. As protein: CASRDLPWDTEAFF.

The genes are TRBV28 and TRBJ2-1; 10 bases agree with TRBD2. Germline V lookup: CDR1 MDHEN, CDR2 SYDVKM. Trimming cost V 6 bases and J 7 bases; bases outside gene matches: 9. This CDR3 region has 15 residues. The CDR3 nucleotides are TGTGCCAGCAGACTCCGGGCTAGCGGGGGTAATGAGCAGTTCTTC. Translation: CASRLRASGGNEQFF.

This clone was detected only a few times. The V gene is TRBV7-9, the J gene TRBJ1-5; D perhaps matches TRBD1 (6 bases). The germline V and J ends were trimmed by 4 bases and 10 bases, with 8 bases remaining between them. Germline loops: CDR1 SEHNR, CDR2 FQNEAQ (reference sequence). This CDR3 has 11 amino acids. This CDR3 reads CASSSDRPQHF. The CDR3 bases are TGTGCCAGCAGCTCGGACAGACCCCAGCATTTT. Based on the CDR3 plus reference TRBV7-9 and TRBJ1-5, the full variable domain is DTGVSQNPRHKITKRGQNVTFRCDPISEHNRLYWYRQTLGQGPEFLTYFQNEAQLEKSRLLSDRFSAERPKGSFSTLEIQRTEQGDSAMYLCASSSDRPQHFGDGTRLSIL.

This chain uses TRBV11-2 with TRBJ2-7; TRBD2 agrees at 8 bases. V dropped 1 base and J dropped 5; count of bases not matched to a gene: 7. CDR3 size: 15 residues. Looked up from germline, CDR1 is SGHAT and CDR2 is FQNNGV. Written as DNA, the CDR3 is TGTGCCAGCAGCTTAGTGGCGGGAGGAGGCCACGAGCAGTACTTC. This translates into CASSLVAGGGHEQYF.

This chain uses TRBV11-2 with TRBJ2-3, with 9 bases that match TRBD2. The length of the CDR3 is 17 residues. The V gene end was trimmed by 1 base and the J gene end by 2 bases; junction bases not matched to a gene: 7. Germline V gene sequence: CDR1 SGHAT, CDR2 FQNNGV. CDR3 coding DNA: TGTGCCAGCAGCTTAGGGGCGGGAGGGGCAATCACAGATACGCAGTATTTT. Translating it yields CASSLGAGGAITDTQYF.